The 24 T cell receptor beta chains reported below all come from one sample, sequenced in a study of blood T cell repertoires in COVID-19. Data came from immunoSEQ multiplex PCR; TCRdb stores just in-frame clones and leaves some out. The sample records roughly 240,000 clones, over 80% being singletons. The sequencing sample was made of peripheral blood. Receptors originate from a man aged 60 to 75 who had recovered from COVID-19.

V usage is TRBV6-5 and J usage is TRBJ2-2; 12 bases agree with TRBD1. Germline CDR1 MNHEY, CDR2 SVGAGI. This CDR3 contains 16 residues. J lost 5 bases, V lost 1 base, and 2 bases had no gene match. CDR3 protein: CASSYLGQGATGELFF. The DNA for the CDR3 is TGTGCCAGCAGTTACTTGGGACAGGGGGCAACCGGGGAGCTGTTTTTT.

Only one count was recorded for this clone. The genes are TRBV19 and TRBJ2-7; the match to TRBD1 covers 7 bases. V gave up 7 bases and J gave up 0 bases; unmatched junction bases: 3. The CDR3 has 13 residues. Per germline, CDR1 LNHDA and CDR2 SQIVND (reference sequence). CDR3 in DNA: TGTGCCAGTATGGACAGGTACTCCTACGAGCAGTACTTC. This codes for CASMDRYSYEQYF.

V gene TRBV11-2 combines with J gene TRBJ1-2, with unresolved D. V shed 7 bases and J shed 4 bases, with 16 bases lying between them. Germline V gene sequence: CDR1 SGHAT, CDR2 FQNNGV. This CDR3 is 14 amino acids long. The CDR3 DNA follows: TGTGCCAGCACCGACCGCGGAGCGACCTATGGCTACACCTTC. Amino acids: CASTDRGATYGYTF. The variable domain in full, completed from reference TRBV11-2 and TRBJ1-2, reads EAGVAQSPRYKIIEKRQSVAFWCNPISGHATLYWYQQILGQGPKLLIQFQNNGVVDDSQLPKDRFSAERLKGVDSTLKIQPAKLEDSAVYLCASTDRGATYGYTFGSGTRLTVV.

This chain joins TRBV7-2 and TRBJ2-7; 7 bases map to TRBD1. The V segment lost 5 bases and the J segment 1 base; nucleotides outside the gene matches: 5. The V gene's germline CDR1 is SGHTA and CDR2 FQGNSA. The length of the CDR3 is 14 residues. The CDR3 region is CASSRTGASYEQYF. CDR3 bases: TGTGCCAGCAGCAGGACAGGTGCTTCCTACGAGCAGTACTTC.

This chain connects TRBV18 to TRBJ1-5; D is possibly TRBD1 (6 bases). This CDR3 comprises 14 residues. Per the germline V gene, CDR1 is KGHSH and CDR2 is LQKENI. The V gene lost 6 bases and the J gene lost 11 bases, with 20 bases spanning the gap. CDR3 coding DNA: TGTGCCAGCTCGTACAGGGCTTCCGGATGGTCCCAGCATTTT. Amino acids: CASSYRASGWSQHF.

The V call is TRBV24-1, the J call TRBJ1-5; D is ambiguous. Germline V gene data show CDR1 as KGHDR and CDR2 as SFDVKD. V lost 8 bases and J 2 bases, leaving 12 bases between the germline ends. This CDR3 region has 14 residues. Here the CDR3 reads CATTGRWCNQPQHF. Written as DNA, the CDR3 is TGTGCCACCACGGGAAGGTGGTGCAATCAGCCCCAGCATTTT.

In its sample, this clone was seen a few times. The J gene is TRBJ2-5, the V gene TRBV27; D is perhaps TRBD1 (7 bases). The germline V gene has CDR1 MNHEY and CDR2 SMNVEV (reference sequence). Trimming cost V 5 bases and J 5 bases, with 24 bases left between them. This CDR3 spans 17 amino acids. CDR3 nucleotide sequence: TGTGCCAGCAGTCTCGGGCCCCGCGGGACAGCAAGGGAGACCCAGTACTTC. It codes for CASSLGPRGTARETQYF.

The V and J genes are TRBV4-2 and TRBJ2-7; 8 nucleotides agree with TRBD1. The length of the CDR3 is 14 residues. CDR1 is LGHNA and CDR2 is YNFKEQ in the germline V gene. Germline trimming cut 0 bases from V and 6 bases from J; bases unmatched to any gene: 4. CDR3 in DNA: TGTGCCAGCAGCCAAGACAGGGGGCAGGGCGAGCAGTACTTC. Translation gives CASSQDRGQGEQYF.

The chain links TRBV5-1 to TRBJ2-7; 7 nucleotides agree with TRBD1. CDR1 and CDR2 from the germline V gene are SGHRS and YFSETQ. V trimming: 4 bases; J trimming: 3 bases; junction bases outside the gene matches: 7. This CDR3 spans 14 amino acids. The CDR3 is CASSITGELYEQYF. CDR3 DNA: TGCGCCAGCAGCATTACAGGGGAGCTCTACGAGCAGTACTTC.

This chain uses TRBV19 with TRBJ1-2; a weak D match, TRBD1 (6 bases). V was cut by 3 bases and J by 5 bases, with 13 bases left in between. Germline values: CDR1 LNHDA, CDR2 SQIVND (reference sequence). The CDR3 is 14 residues long. The CDR3, as DNA: TGTGCCAGTAGTATCCCGGGCAGGGGATATGGCTACACCTTC. It encodes CASSIPGRGYGYTF.

The chain couples TRBV5-1 to TRBJ2-3; 13 bases fit TRBD2. The CDR3 is 17 amino acids. V lost 5 bases to trimming and J lost 2 bases; unmatched junction nucleotides: 8. Per the germline V gene, CDR1 is SGHRS and CDR2 is YFSETQ. CDR3 region: CASRMGLAGLYTDTQYF. Here the CDR3 DNA reads TGCGCCAGCAGGATGGGACTAGCGGGGCTTTACACAGATACGCAGTATTTT. Filled out from reference TRBV5-1 and TRBJ2-3, the complete variable domain reads KAGVTQTPRYLIKTRGQQVTLSCSPISGHRSVSWYQQTPGQGLQFLFEYFSETQRNKGNFPGRFSGRQFSNSRSEMNVSTLELGDSALYLCASRMGLAGLYTDTQYFGPGTRLTVL.

The chain uses TRBV3-1 (or the pseudogene TRBV3-2) and TRBJ1-4; 7 nucleotides line up with TRBD1. V was clipped by 2 bases and J by 10 bases; unmatched bases: 10. Germline V gene lookup returns CDR1 LGHDT and CDR2 YNNKEL (reference sequence). The CDR3 loop spans 15 amino acids. Written as DNA, the CDR3 is TGTGCCAGCAGCCAAACTAGGACAGGTTCGGTAAAACTGTTTTTT. Its protein is CASSQTRTGSVKLFF.

The chain uses TRBV28 and TRBJ2-7; D is ambiguous. This CDR3 comprises 11 residues. Germline lookup yields CDR1 MDHEN and CDR2 SYDVKM. Trimming removed 6 bases from V and 6 bases from J, with 9 bases in between. In DNA, the CDR3 is TGTGCCAGCAGCTATAGCCGCGAGCAGTACTTC. Encoded protein: CASSYSREQYF.

The CDR3 loop reads CASSKRQSPDRGLKTQYF. CDR3 coding DNA: TGTGCCAGTAGTAAGCGTCAGAGTCCGGACAGGGGATTAAAGACCCAGTACTTC. The chain combines TRBV19 with TRBJ2-5; 9 bases agree with TRBD1. The CDR3 contains 18 residues. Germline assignment: CDR1 LNHDA and CDR2 SQIVND (reference sequence). V gave up 4 bases and J gave up 6 bases; unmatched junction bases: 18.

This sequence joins TRBV4-2 and TRBJ1-3; weak D call: TRBD1 (5 bases). The V end lost 1 base, the J end lost 5 bases, and 15 bases lay between the germline ends. This CDR3 is 16 amino acids long. CDR1 and CDR2 from the germline V gene are LGHNA and YNFKEQ. CDR3 amino acids: CASSQGRQGSRNTIYF. CDR3 coding DNA: TGTGCCAGCAGCCAAGGACGGCAGGGTAGCAGAAACACCATATATTTT.

This clone was recorded once. The chain joins TRBV9 to TRBJ2-1, with TRBD1 matching 8 bases. CDR1 is SGDLS, CDR2 YYNGEE, per germline. This CDR3 region has 15 residues. Unmatched junction bases numbered 5, after V lost 4 bases and J lost 2 bases. The CDR3 is CASSSDRGTYNEQFF. CDR3 nucleotide sequence: TGTGCCAGCAGCTCAGACAGGGGAACCTACAATGAGCAGTTCTTC.

The V and J genes are TRBV5-1 and TRBJ1-2, with D perhaps TRBD1 (6 bases). With 3 bases removed from V and 4 bases from J, the gap between germline ends came to 13 bases. The CDR3 runs 14 residues. In germline, CDR1 is SGHRS, CDR2 YFSETQ. The CDR3 is CASSSLQGSYGYTF. The CDR3 region has the DNA TGCGCCAGCAGCTCACTACAGGGAAGCTATGGCTACACCTTC. Complete variable domain (other parts from reference TRBV5-1 and TRBJ1-2): KAGVTQTPRYLIKTRGQQVTLSCSPISGHRSVSWYQQTPGQGLQFLFEYFSETQRNKGNFPGRFSGRQFSNSRSEMNVSTLELGDSALYLCASSSLQGSYGYTFGSGTRLTVV.

This clone turned up a few times. The rearrangement joins TRBV7-2 to TRBJ2-2, with D uncertain. V shed 5 bases and J shed 6 bases, with 16 bases lying between them. The CDR3 spans 15 residues. CDR1 is SGHTA, CDR2 FQGNSA, per germline. The CDR3 coding sequence is TGTGCCAGCAGCGTACCCAGTTCAGGTGCCGGGGAGCTGTTTTTT. This codes for CASSVPSSGAGELFF.

The chain links TRBV5-6 to TRBJ1-1, with 7 bases fitting TRBD1. Losses at the gene ends were 0 bases for V and 7 bases for J; bases not matched to a gene: 6. Germline V gene data show CDR1 as SGHDT and CDR2 as YYEEEE. The CDR3 has 14 amino acids. This CDR3 is CASSLVGGDGEAFF. The CDR3, as DNA: TGTGCCAGCAGCTTGGTAGGGGGCGATGGTGAAGCTTTCTTT. Looking up the rest from reference TRBV5-6 and TRBJ1-1 gives the full variable domain: DAGVTQSPTHLIKTRGQQVTLRCSPKSGHDTVSWYQQALGQGPQFIFQYYEEEERQRGNFPDRFSGHQFPNYSSELNVNALLLGDSALYLCASSLVGGDGEAFFGQGTRLTVV.

The V call is TRBV18, the J call TRBJ2-7, with 7 bases identical to TRBD1. V shed 4 bases and J 6 bases; nucleotides not matched to a gene: 18. There are 17 residues in the CDR3. Looked up from germline, CDR1 is KGHSH and CDR2 is LQKENI. CDR3 bases: TGTGCCAGCTCACTTCTCGCATTGACAGGGCAGGACGGCGAGCAGTACTTC. Amino acids: CASSLLALTGQDGEQYF.

This sequence joins TRBV20-1 and TRBJ2-7, with TRBD2 matching over 7 bases. The CDR3 sequence is 14 residues long. Per the germline V gene, CDR1 is DFQATT and CDR2 is SNEGSKA (reference sequence). The V and J ends lost 3 bases and 6 bases, in that order; junction bases with no gene match: 11. CDR3 in DNA: TGCAGTGCTAGTGATGTGCGGGAGATCGGCGAGCAGTACTTC. It is translated as CSASDVREIGEQYF.

The chain links TRBV5-1 to TRBJ2-5; 9 nucleotides align to TRBD2. CDR3 size: 18 residues. Per germline, CDR1 SGHRS and CDR2 YFSETQ. The V segment lost 4 bases and the J segment 5 bases; nucleotides outside the gene matches: 18. The CDR3 loop reads CASSPVGTSRREVETQYF. For the CDR3, the DNA is TGCGCCAGCAGCCCTGTCGGGACTAGCCGTCGGGAGGTGGAGACCCAGTACTTC. Full variable domain (missing parts from reference TRBV5-1 and TRBJ2-5): KAGVTQTPRYLIKTRGQQVTLSCSPISGHRSVSWYQQTPGQGLQFLFEYFSETQRNKGNFPGRFSGRQFSNSRSEMNVSTLELGDSALYLCASSPVGTSRREVETQYFGPGTRLLVL.

This clone has only a few counts. The chain carries TRBV18 and TRBJ1-5; 7 bases match TRBD1. Germline V gene sequence: CDR1 KGHSH, CDR2 LQKENI. The CDR3 totals 14 residues. V shed 5 bases, J shed 4 bases, and the junction held 5 bases outside the gene matches. CDR3 coding DNA: TGTGCCAGCTCAGCCACAGGGGATAATCAGCCCCAGCATTTT. Translation gives CASSATGDNQPQHF.

The chain recombines TRBV29-1 with TRBJ1-1; D call uncertain. The CDR3 is 13 residues long. Germline values: CDR1 SQVTM, CDR2 ANQGSEA. The CDR3 DNA sequence: TGCAGTAGGTGGAGGAGAGGGAACGGTGAAGCTTTCTTT. Its protein is CSRWRRGNGEAFF.